The TCR beta chain described here comes from a study of cytomegalovirus exposure and HLA in healthy donors. The PCR had 60 Vbeta and 13 Jbeta primers. The data were produced by immunoSEQ multiplex PCR, yet TCRdb's version contains in-frame clones alone and is incomplete. The sample shows 100,000 or so clones, roughly 79% of them seen only once. Sequenced: PBMCs. This sequence was found in a man in his forties or fifties in good health and CMV-seronegative.

This chain's CDR3 is CASSPLGTSGADTQYF. The CDR3 DNA reads TGTGCCAGCAGCCCCCTCGGTACTAGCGGGGCAGATACGCAGTATTTT. This chain joins TRBV13 and TRBJ2-3; 10 nucleotides match TRBD2. V lost 5 bases, J lost 4 bases, and 9 bases stayed unmatched. CDR3 length: 16 residues. The germline V gene has CDR1 PRHDT and CDR2 FYEKMQ (reference sequence).